These 25 T cell receptor beta chains share one sample of origin, sequenced in a study of T-cell reconstitution after alpha-beta-depleted transplantation in children. Preparation of the TCRbeta library used unique molecular identifiers. TCRdb reprocessed the PCR reads with MiXCR, giving one entry per CDR3 protein. The repertoire holds hundreds of thousands of distinct CDR3 sequences, with about 10% as singletons. The sequencing here drew on PBMCs, taken before TCRalphabeta/CD19-depleted stem cell transplant. The receptors here all came from a child aged 2 to 10 with inherited bone marrow failure, due to receive a stem cell transplant.

V is TRBV5-4 and J is TRBJ2-1; the match to TRBD1 covers 8 bases. There are 11 residues in the CDR3. Looked up from germline, CDR1 is SGHNT and CDR2 is YYREEE (reference sequence). The J segment lost 12 bases and the V segment lost 4 bases, leaving 3 bases of the junction unmatched. The CDR3 reads CASSQGAGQFF. For the CDR3, the DNA is TGTGCCAGCAGCCAGGGGGCAGGGCAGTTCTTC.

This clonotype was picked up many times. This chain joins TRBV2 and TRBJ2-7; 13 bases match TRBD2. Trimming took 6 bases from V and 4 from J; bases not matched to a gene: 15. Germline values: CDR1 SNHLY, CDR2 FYNNEI. The CDR3 loop spans 18 amino acids. The CDR3 nucleotides are TGTGCCAGCAGCGAGGAACTAGCGGGAGGGCCCCTTAATTACGAGCAGTACTTC. It is translated as CASSEELAGGPLNYEQYF. The variable domain in full, with the rest retrieved from reference TRBV2 and TRBJ2-7, is EPEVTQTPSHQVTQMGQEVILRCVPISNHLYFYWYRQILGQKVEFLVSFYNNEISEKSEIFDDQFSVERPDGSNFTLKIRSTKLEDSAMYFCASSEELAGGPLNYEQYFGPGTRLTVT.

Remarks on this clonotype: A much larger clone is a single base away; this may be a read error. The genes are TRBV6-5 and TRBJ1-1; TRBD1 might be the D (5 bases). This CDR3 has 14 amino acids. Germline values: CDR1 MNHEY, CDR2 SVGAGI. CDR3 nucleotides: TGTGCCAGCAGTTACCAGGAGGGGAACTCTGAAGCTTTCTTT. Translation gives CASSYQEGNSEAFF.

The V call is TRBV7-9, the J call TRBJ2-7; D gene ambiguous. This CDR3 contains 14 residues. Deletions cut 5 bases from V and 0 bases from J, with 11 bases between. CDR1 SEHNR and CDR2 FQNEAQ come from the germline V gene (reference sequence). CDR3 residues: CASSDAASSYEQYF. The CDR3 coding sequence is TGTGCCAGCAGCGACGCTGCTTCCTCCTACGAGCAGTACTTC.

This clonotype came up many times. In nucleotides, the CDR3 is TGTGCCAGCAGTTTAGGGCTTGAGGCCTACGAGCAGTACTTC. This sequence encodes CASSLGLEAYEQYF. This rearrangement joins TRBV27 to TRBJ2-7, with unresolved D. V was clipped by 2 bases and J by 2 bases, with 10 bases between them. This CDR3 comprises 14 residues. The germline V gene encodes CDR1 MNHEY and CDR2 SMNVEV (reference sequence).

This clonotype has only a few counts. The DNA of the CDR3 is TGTGCCAGCAGCTTAGTGGGGACCCTCTCTGGGGCCAACGTCCTGACTTTC. Translation: CASSLVGTLSGANVLTF. This chain links TRBV7-2 with TRBJ2-6; D may match TRBD1 or TRBD2 (5 bases each). Germline V CDR1 and CDR2: SGHTA, FQGNSA. The CDR3 sequence is 17 residues long. Deletions cut 1 base from V and 0 bases from J, with 10 bases between. The whole variable domain, remainder taken from reference TRBV7-2 and TRBJ2-6, is GAGVSQSPSNKVTEKGKDVELRCDPISGHTALYWYRQSLGQGLEFLIYFQGNSAPDKSGLPSDRFSAERTGGSVSTLTIQRTQQEDSAVYLCASSLVGTLSGANVLTFGAGSRLTVL.

This clonotype was observed at least ten times. This chain connects TRBV4-3 to TRBJ2-1, with a weak D call TRBD1 (6 bases). Trimming stripped 2 bases from V and 2 bases from J, with 10 bases between. This CDR3 is 15 amino acids long. Germline-derived CDR1 and CDR2 are LGHNA and YSLEER. In DNA form, the CDR3 reads TGCGCCAGCAGCCAATTTCAGGGGACCTACAATGAGCAGTTCTTC. Translating gives CASSQFQGTYNEQFF.

The sample holds many counts of this clonotype. The rearrangement joins TRBV7-9 to TRBJ1-2; 7 bases line up with TRBD1. The germline CDR1 and CDR2 sequences are SEHNR and FQNEAQ (reference sequence). CDR3 size: 16 residues. V shed 1 base and J 6 bases; nucleotides not matched to a gene: 11. The CDR3 DNA is TGTGCCAGCAGCTTAGAAGTCAGGGGGATTTTGGATGGCTACACCTTC. The encoded protein is CASSLEVRGILDGYTF.

This clonotype occurred many times. The CDR3 coding sequence is TGTGCCAGCAGTTCCGGGGAGGGACGAGATACGCAGTATTTT. Its protein is CASSSGEGRDTQYF. V usage is TRBV12-3 or TRBV12-4 and J usage is TRBJ2-3, with TRBD2 matching over 7 bases. This CDR3 spans 14 amino acids. After removal of 4 bases from V and 5 bases from J, the junction contained 6 bases not matched to a gene.

Ten or more counts support this clonotype. The J gene is TRBJ1-1, the V gene TRBV11-2, with a weak D call TRBD1 (6 bases). Germline CDR1 is SGHAT and CDR2 is FQNNGV. The CDR3 runs 13 residues. The V gene lost 4 bases and the J gene lost 4 bases, with 10 bases spanning the gap. The CDR3 coding sequence is TGTGCCAGCAGCTCTGACAGGCGCACTGAAGCTTTCTTT. It yields the protein CASSSDRRTEAFF.

In this sample, this clonotype turned up many times. The V and J genes are TRBV9 and TRBJ2-1; D is possibly TRBD2 (6 bases). Germline V gene data show CDR1 as SGDLS and CDR2 as YYNGEE. The CDR3 is 16 amino acids. Trimming removed 0 bases from V and 3 bases from J, with 13 bases in between. This CDR3 is CASSVGGSGYYNEQFF. CDR3 bases: TGTGCCAGCAGCGTAGGGGGTAGCGGATACTACAATGAGCAGTTCTTC. Full variable domain (rest looked up from reference TRBV9 and TRBJ2-1): DSGVTQTPKHLITATGQRVTLRCSPRSGDLSVYWYQQSLDQGLQFLIQYYNGEERAKGNILERFSAQQFPDLHSELNLSSLELGDSALYFCASSVGGSGYYNEQFFGPGTRLTVL.

The genes are TRBV7-9 and TRBJ1-1, with D unclear. The V and J ends lost 5 bases and 6 bases respectively, with 13 bases between them. CDR1 and CDR2 (germline): SEHNR, FQNEAQ (reference sequence). The CDR3 sequence is 13 residues long. The CDR3 DNA is TGTGCCAGCAGCCAGTCCGTTGGCGCTGAAGCTTTCTTT. It translates to CASSQSVGAEAFF.

CDR3 coding DNA: TGCGCCAGCAGCCATAAGACAGGGGGTTATACTGAAGCTTTCTTT. Protein sequence: CASSHKTGGYTEAFF. The V and J genes are TRBV4-3 and TRBJ1-1; 9 positions match TRBD1. The CDR3 totals 15 residues. After removal of 3 bases from V and 5 bases from J, the junction contained 7 bases not matched to a gene. Germline loops: CDR1 LGHNA, CDR2 YSLEER.

Worth noting for this clonotype: This clone may be a read error of a much larger clone one base away. The chain carries TRBV20-1 and TRBJ2-2, with D possibly TRBD2 on 5 matching bases. CDR1 DFQATT and CDR2 SNEGSKA come from the germline V gene (reference sequence). This CDR3 is built from 16 residues. In DNA form, the CDR3 reads TGCTGTGCTAGCAAACATGGGGAGCTGTACACCGGGGAGCTGTTTTTT. This sequence encodes CCASKHGELYTGELFF.

The chain employs TRBV6-2 or TRBV6-3 and TRBJ2-7; no reliable D call. Germline lookup yields CDR1 MNHEY and CDR2 SVGEGT. This CDR3 has 14 amino acids. Trimming took off 10 bases at V and 0 bases at J, with 16 bases between the two ends. CDR3 DNA sequence: TGTGCCACCGGGTTAGGTGCCATCTCCTACGAGCAGTACGTC. This encodes CATGLGAISYEQYV.

In its sample, this clonotype was seen many times. The J gene is TRBJ2-3, the V gene TRBV7-2; no firm D call. V lost 4 bases, J lost 0 bases, and 11 bases lay in between. This CDR3 spans 15 amino acids. CDR1 SGHTA and CDR2 FQGNSA come from the germline V gene. The CDR3 nucleotides read TGTGCCAGCAGCTCTTCACCAGAGAGCACAGATACGCAGTATTTT. This gives the protein CASSSSPESTDTQYF.

This clonotype has at least ten counts. The chain recombines TRBV11-2 with TRBJ2-3, with D hard to call. Germline lookup yields CDR1 SGHAT and CDR2 FQNNGV. The CDR3 has 16 amino acids. The ends were cut back, 4 bases at V and 1 base at J, with 15 bases in the middle. The CDR3 spells CASSSDSIWGTDTQYF. The CDR3 nucleotides are TGTGCCAGCAGCTCGGATTCGATATGGGGCACAGATACGCAGTATTTT.

The sample holds many counts of this clonotype. V and J are TRBV4-3 and TRBJ2-3; 12 bases are a match to TRBD2. The CDR3 has 18 residues. Germline V gene lookup returns CDR1 LGHNA and CDR2 YSLEER. J was trimmed by 5 bases and V by 0 bases; bases with no gene match: 9. CDR3 sequence reads: CASSQDGTSGLGEDTQYF. The DNA of the CDR3 is TGCGCCAGCAGCCAAGATGGGACTAGCGGGCTCGGTGAAGATACGCAGTATTTT.

This clonotype was counted at least ten times. V gene TRBV2 combines with J gene TRBJ2-1, with 13 bases that match TRBD2. The V gene end was trimmed by 7 bases and the J gene end by 8 bases; junction bases not matched to a gene: 8. Germline V gene data show CDR1 as SNHLY and CDR2 as FYNNEI. The CDR3 sequence is 15 residues long. The CDR3 protein is CASTGLAGEWDEQFF. DNA for the CDR3: TGTGCCAGCACCGGACTAGCGGGAGAATGGGATGAGCAGTTCTTC.

This clonotype showed up many times. The rearrangement links TRBV2 to TRBJ2-2; D is undetermined. The germline gives CDR1 SNHLY, CDR2 FYNNEI. The CDR3 covers 14 residues. V was clipped by 5 bases and J by 3 bases, with 10 bases between them. Here the CDR3 reads CASSRFQDTGELFF. In DNA form, the CDR3 reads TGTGCCAGCAGTAGATTCCAGGACACCGGGGAGCTGTTTTTT.

This clonotype was detected many times. The V and J genes are TRBV5-1 and TRBJ2-2; D is uncertain. CDR1 and CDR2 (germline): SGHRS, YFSETQ. This CDR3 has 15 amino acids. With 0 bases removed from V and 3 bases from J, the gap between germline ends came to 9 bases. The CDR3 here is CASSLVGGYTGELFF. CDR3 sequence (DNA): TGCGCCAGCAGCTTGGTCGGCGGCTACACCGGGGAGCTGTTTTTT.

This clonotype occurred many times. The J gene is TRBJ2-2, the V gene TRBV7-2, with 7 bases that match TRBD1. This CDR3 comprises 14 residues. The ends lost 3 bases at V and 6 bases at J; junction bases unmatched: 4. Germline V lookup: CDR1 SGHTA, CDR2 FQGNSA. In DNA form, the CDR3 reads TGTGCCAGCAGCTTCGCTCAGGGGGCCGGGGAGCTGTTTTTT. Amino acids: CASSFAQGAGELFF.

This chain links TRBV2 with TRBJ1-2; D not resolved. This CDR3 spans 12 amino acids. V lost 6 bases and J lost 8, with 13 bases in between. The germline gives CDR1 SNHLY, CDR2 FYNNEI. The CDR3 sequence: CASREGLGGYTF. The CDR3 coding sequence is TGTGCCAGCAGGGAGGGCCTGGGAGGCTACACCTTC.

The J gene is TRBJ2-7, the V gene TRBV7-9; D is perhaps TRBD1 or TRBD2 (5 bases each). The CDR3 is 15 amino acids. Germline V gene lookup returns CDR1 SEHNR and CDR2 FQNEAQ (reference sequence). Trimming removed 0 bases from V and 0 bases from J, with 9 bases in between. The CDR3 sequence: CASSLALGTSYEQYF. CDR3 in DNA: TGTGCCAGCAGCTTAGCGCTCGGGACCTCCTACGAGCAGTACTTC.

V gene TRBV19 combines with J gene TRBJ2-1, with D hard to call. The ends were cut back, 3 bases at V and 5 bases at J, with 17 bases in the middle. Germline lookup yields CDR1 LNHDA and CDR2 SQIVND (reference sequence). CDR3 length: 16 residues. This CDR3 is CASSISDFGFHNEQFF. As DNA, the CDR3 is TGTGCCAGTAGTATCTCCGACTTTGGGTTTCACAATGAGCAGTTCTTC.